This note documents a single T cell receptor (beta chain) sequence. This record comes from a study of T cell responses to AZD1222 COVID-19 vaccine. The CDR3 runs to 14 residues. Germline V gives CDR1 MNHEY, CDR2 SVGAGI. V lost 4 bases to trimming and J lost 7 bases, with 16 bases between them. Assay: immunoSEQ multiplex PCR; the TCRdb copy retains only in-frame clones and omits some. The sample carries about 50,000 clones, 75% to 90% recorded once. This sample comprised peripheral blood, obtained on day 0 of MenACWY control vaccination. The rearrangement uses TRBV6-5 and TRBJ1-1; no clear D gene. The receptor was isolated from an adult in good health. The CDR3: CASSLLATRHEAFF. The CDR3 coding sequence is TGTGCCAGCAGTTTACTTGCGACAAGGCATGAAGCTTTCTTT.